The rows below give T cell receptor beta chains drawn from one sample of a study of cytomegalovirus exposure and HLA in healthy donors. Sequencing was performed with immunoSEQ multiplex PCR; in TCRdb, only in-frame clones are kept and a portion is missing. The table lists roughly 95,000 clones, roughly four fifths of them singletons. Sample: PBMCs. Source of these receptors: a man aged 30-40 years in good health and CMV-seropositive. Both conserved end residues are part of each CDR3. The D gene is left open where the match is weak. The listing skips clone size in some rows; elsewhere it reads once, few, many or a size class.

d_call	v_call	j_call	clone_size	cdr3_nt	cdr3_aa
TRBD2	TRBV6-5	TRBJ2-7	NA	TGTGCCAGCAGTTATGGGGGGGTCTCCCATTCCTACGAGCAGTACTTC	CASSYGGVSHSYEQYF
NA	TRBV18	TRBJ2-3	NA	TGTGCCAGCTCACCCCGCCGGGACACTTCTAGCACAGATACGCAGTATTTT	CASSPRRDTSSTDTQYF
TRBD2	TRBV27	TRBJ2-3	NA	TGTGCCAGCAGTTTAAGGGTAGCGGGAGGCACAGATACGCAGTATTTT	CASSLRVAGGTDTQYF
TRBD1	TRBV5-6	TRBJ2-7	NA	TGTGCCAGCAGCTTCTTCCGGGACAGGGTCTACGAGCAGTACTTC	CASSFFRDRVYEQYF
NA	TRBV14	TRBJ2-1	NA	TGTGCCAGCAGTTTCGGGAATAGTGAGCAGTTCTTC	CASSFGNSEQFF
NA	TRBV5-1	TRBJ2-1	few	TGCGCCAGCAGCCCATTTCCCAATGAGCAGTTCTTC	CASSPFPNEQFF
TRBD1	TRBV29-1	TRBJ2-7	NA	TGCAGCGTGACAGGGGCAATACTGAACGAGCAGTACTTC	CSVTGAILNEQYF
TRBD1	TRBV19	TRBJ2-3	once	TGTGCCAGTAGCCCCAGGGGGCAGACAGATACGCAGTATTTT	CASSPRGQTDTQYF
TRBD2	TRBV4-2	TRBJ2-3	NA	TGTGCCAGCAGCCAGGACAGGACTAGCGGAGGGATCACAGATACGCAGTATTTT	CASSQDRTSGGITDTQYF
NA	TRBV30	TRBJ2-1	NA	TGTGCCTGGGGACGGCCCGCGGGTTACAATGAGCAGTTCTTC	CAWGRPAGYNEQFF
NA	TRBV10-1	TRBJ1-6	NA	TGCGCCAGCAGTGATAGGGGTGATAATTCACCCCTCCACTTT	CASSDRGDNSPLHF
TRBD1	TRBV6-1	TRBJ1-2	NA	TGTGCCAGCAGGAAAATCAGTCCAGGGGGAGATGGCTACACCTTC	CASRKISPGGDGYTF
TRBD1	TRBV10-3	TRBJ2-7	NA	TGTGCCATCAGTGAGTCCAAGGGCAACCGGGACAGGGTCAACGAGCAGTACTTC	CAISESKGNRDRVNEQYF
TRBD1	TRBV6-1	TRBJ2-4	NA	TGTGCCAGCAGTGAACGGGGACAGGGAGCCAAAAACATTCAGTACTTC	CASSERGQGAKNIQYF
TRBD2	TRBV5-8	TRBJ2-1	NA	TGTGCCAGCAGCGGACTAGTCAACGAGCAGTTCTTC	CASSGLVNEQFF
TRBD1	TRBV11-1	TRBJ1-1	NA	TGTGCCAGCAGCTTGAACAGGGGAAGCACTGAAGCTTTCTTT	CASSLNRGSTEAFF
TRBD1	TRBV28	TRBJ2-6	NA	TGTGCCAGCAGAGACAGGACAGGGGGCGGACCCCCTCTCTCTGGGGCCAACGTCCTGGCTTTC	CASRDRTGGGPPLSGANVLAF
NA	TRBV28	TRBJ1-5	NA	TGTGCCAGCAGCGACACAGGTTGGGTTCAGCCCCAGCATTTT	CASSDTGWVQPQHF
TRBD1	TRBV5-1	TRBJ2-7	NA	TGCGCCAGCAGCTTGGTGGCAGGGGGTCCCTACGAGCAGTACTTC	CASSLVAGGPYEQYF
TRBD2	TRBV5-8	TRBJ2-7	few	TGTGCCAGCAGCCCGGGTCCCCTAGCGGGAAATATCTACGAGCAGTACTTC	CASSPGPLAGNIYEQYF
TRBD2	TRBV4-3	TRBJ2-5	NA	TGCGCCAGCAGCCAAGGGGGGACTAGCGGGAGCGAACTCAAAGAGACCCAGTACTTC	CASSQGGTSGSELKETQYF
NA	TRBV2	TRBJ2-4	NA	TGTCCTAAAGTTATCCTGGGCGACATTCAGTACTTC	CPKVILGDIQYF